A single sample gave rise to the 3 T cell receptor beta chains below, sequenced in a study of cytomegalovirus exposure and HLA in healthy donors. Vbeta (60) and Jbeta (13) primers were used in the PCR. Profiled with immunoSEQ multiplex PCR; TCRdb holds only in-frame clones, not every one. The profile shows 150,000 to 200,000 clones, approximately 70% of them singletons. What was sequenced was PBMCs. The origin of the receptors is a human donor in good health.

The chain joins TRBV7-9 to TRBJ2-1; 10 bases align to TRBD1. In germline, CDR1 is SEHNR, CDR2 FQNEAQ (reference sequence). The CDR3 sequence is 16 residues long. Unmatched junction bases numbered 13, after V lost 2 bases and J lost 12 bases. CDR3 protein: CASSLPLRNRDRGQFF. The CDR3, as DNA: TGTGCCAGCAGCTTACCACTTCGCAACCGGGACAGGGGGCAGTTCTTC.

This clone was detected a few times. This chain links TRBV19 with TRBJ2-1; 13 nucleotides line up with TRBD2. Germline V lookup: CDR1 LNHDA, CDR2 SQIVND (reference sequence). CDR3 length: 17 residues. The V gene end was trimmed by 5 bases and the J gene end by 0 bases; junction bases not matched to a gene: 4. The CDR3 nucleotides are TGTGCCAGTAGTTCGACTAGCGGGGGGCACTCCTACAATGAGCAGTTCTTC. Translated: CASSSTSGGHSYNEQFF.

This rearrangement joins TRBV10-3 to TRBJ2-7; 7 nucleotides agree with TRBD1. CDR1 is ENHRY and CDR2 is SYGVKD in the germline V gene. This CDR3 region has 12 residues. With 4 bases clipped from V and 4 bases from J, the junction kept 1 base outside the gene matches. CDR3 region: CAISGRGYEQYF. The CDR3 DNA reads TGTGCCATCAGTGGCAGGGGGTACGAGCAGTACTTC.